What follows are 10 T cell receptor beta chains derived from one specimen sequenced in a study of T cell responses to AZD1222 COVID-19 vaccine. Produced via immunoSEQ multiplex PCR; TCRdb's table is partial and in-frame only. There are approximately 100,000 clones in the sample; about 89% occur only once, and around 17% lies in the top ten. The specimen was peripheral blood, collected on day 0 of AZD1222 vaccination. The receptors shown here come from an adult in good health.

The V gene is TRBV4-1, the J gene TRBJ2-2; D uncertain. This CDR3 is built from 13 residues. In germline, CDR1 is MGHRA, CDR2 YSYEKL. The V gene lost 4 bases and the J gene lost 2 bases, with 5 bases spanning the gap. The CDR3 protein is CASSLLNTGELFF. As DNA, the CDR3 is TGCGCCAGCAGCCTGCTAAACACCGGGGAGCTGTTTTTT.

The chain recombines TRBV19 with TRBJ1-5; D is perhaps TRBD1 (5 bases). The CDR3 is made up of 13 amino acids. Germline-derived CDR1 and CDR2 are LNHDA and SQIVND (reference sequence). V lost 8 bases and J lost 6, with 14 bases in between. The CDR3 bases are TGTGCCAGTTCCGAGGGGAGGGGTCAGCCCCAGCATTTT. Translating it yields CASSEGRGQPQHF.

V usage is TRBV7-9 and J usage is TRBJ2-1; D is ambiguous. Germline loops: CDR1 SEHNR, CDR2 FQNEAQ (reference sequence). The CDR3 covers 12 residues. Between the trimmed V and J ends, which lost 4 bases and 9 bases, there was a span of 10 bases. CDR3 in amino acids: CASSSELVEQFF. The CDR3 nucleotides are TGTGCCAGCAGCTCGGAGTTGGTTGAGCAGTTCTTC.

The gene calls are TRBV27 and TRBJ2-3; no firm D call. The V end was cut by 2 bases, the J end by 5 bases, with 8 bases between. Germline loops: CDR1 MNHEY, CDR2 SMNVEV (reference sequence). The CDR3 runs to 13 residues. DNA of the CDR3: TGTGCCAGCAGTTTACAGGAGATAGATACGCAGTATTTT. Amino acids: CASSLQEIDTQYF.

The CDR3 DNA is TGTGCCAGCAGCTTAGCCCCAACCGGAAATCAGCCCCAGCATTTT. As protein: CASSLAPTGNQPQHF. The chain has TRBV7-2 and TRBJ1-5, with D unclear. This CDR3 has 15 residues. Trimming took 0 bases from V and 4 from J, leaving 10 bases between them. Germline V gene data show CDR1 as SGHTA and CDR2 as FQGNSA. The full variable domain, its missing parts supplied by reference TRBV7-2 and TRBJ1-5, is GAGVSQSPSNKVTEKGKDVELRCDPISGHTALYWYRQSLGQGLEFLIYFQGNSAPDKSGLPSDRFSAERTGGSVSTLTIQRTQQEDSAVYLCASSLAPTGNQPQHFGDGTRLSIL.

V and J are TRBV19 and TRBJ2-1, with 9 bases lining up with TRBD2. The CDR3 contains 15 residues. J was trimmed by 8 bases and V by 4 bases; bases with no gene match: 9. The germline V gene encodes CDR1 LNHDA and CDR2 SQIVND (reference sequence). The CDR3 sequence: CASSRVISGSDEQFF. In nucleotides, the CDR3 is TGTGCCAGTAGTAGGGTGATTAGCGGGAGTGATGAGCAGTTCTTC.

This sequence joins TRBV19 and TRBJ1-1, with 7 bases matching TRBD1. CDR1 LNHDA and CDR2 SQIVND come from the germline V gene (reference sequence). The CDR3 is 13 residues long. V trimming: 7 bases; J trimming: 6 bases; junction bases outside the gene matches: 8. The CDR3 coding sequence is TGTGCCAGTAAAACCGACAGGGACGCTGAAGCTTTCTTT. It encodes CASKTDRDAEAFF. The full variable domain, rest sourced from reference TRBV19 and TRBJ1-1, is DGGITQSPKYLFRKEGQNVTLSCEQNLNHDAMYWYRQDPGQGLRLIYYSQIVNDFQKGDIAEGYSVSREKKESFPLTVTSAQKNPTAFYLCASKTDRDAEAFFGQGTRLTVV.

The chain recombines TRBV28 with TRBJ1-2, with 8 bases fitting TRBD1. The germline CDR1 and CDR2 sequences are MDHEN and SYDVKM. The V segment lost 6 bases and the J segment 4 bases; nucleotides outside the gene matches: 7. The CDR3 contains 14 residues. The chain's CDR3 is CASRWGQATYGYTF. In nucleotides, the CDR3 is TGTGCCAGCAGATGGGGACAGGCTACCTATGGCTACACCTTC.

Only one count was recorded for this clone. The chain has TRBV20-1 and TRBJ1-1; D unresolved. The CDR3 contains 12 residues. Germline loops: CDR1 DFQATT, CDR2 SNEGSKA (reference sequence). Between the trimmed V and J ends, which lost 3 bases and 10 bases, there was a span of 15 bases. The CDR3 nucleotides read TGCAGTGCTAGTACACCTCAGGAGCGAGCTTTCTTT. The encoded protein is CSASTPQERAFF.

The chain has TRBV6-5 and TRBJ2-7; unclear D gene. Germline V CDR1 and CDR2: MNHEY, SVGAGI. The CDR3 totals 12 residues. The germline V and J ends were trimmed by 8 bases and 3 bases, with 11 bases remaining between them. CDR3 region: CASQTVIYEQYF. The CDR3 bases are TGTGCCAGCCAAACAGTCATCTACGAGCAGTACTTC.